Below are 14 T cell receptor beta chains sequenced from a single sample in a study of T cell responses to AZD1222 COVID-19 vaccine. This table comes from immunoSEQ multiplex PCR, and its TCRdb copy is limited to in-frame clones, with some not included. The profile shows about 72,000 clones, roughly 89% of them singletons. This specimen was peripheral blood, taken on day 0 of AZD1222 vaccination. The receptors were gathered from an adult in good health.

This chain uses TRBV11-3 with TRBJ2-7; a weak D match, TRBD1 (5 bases). Germline V gene data show CDR1 as SGHNT and CDR2 as YENEEA. V dropped 5 bases and J dropped 2 bases, with 10 bases sitting between them. The CDR3 has 13 residues. Here the CDR3 DNA reads TGTGCCAGCAGCAGGGGCGACCCCTACGAGCAGTACTTC. Its protein is CASSRGDPYEQYF.

This chain links TRBV6-1 with TRBJ1-1; D perhaps matches TRBD1 (6 bases). This CDR3 has 16 residues. V shed 4 bases and J shed 1 base, with 16 bases lying between them. CDR1 and CDR2 from the germline V gene are MNHNS and SASEGT. CDR3 sequence: CASSAPSGQTNTEAFF. The CDR3 DNA follows: TGTGCCAGCAGTGCCCCTAGTGGACAGACGAACACTGAAGCTTTCTTT.

The chain has TRBV24-1 and TRBJ2-1; 10 nucleotides line up with TRBD1. Looked up from germline, CDR1 is KGHDR and CDR2 is SFDVKD. The CDR3 spans 15 residues. The trim removed 7 bases at V and 5 bases at J, leaving 7 bases unmatched. Here the CDR3 DNA reads TGTGCCACCAGCCTACGGGACAGGGGTCACAATGAGCAGTTCTTC. The encoded protein is CATSLRDRGHNEQFF.

The chain links TRBV2 to TRBJ1-6; 10 bases match TRBD1. CDR3 size: 14 residues. Germline V gives CDR1 SNHLY, CDR2 FYNNEI. V dropped 9 bases and J dropped 8; count of bases not matched to a gene: 7. This chain's CDR3 is CASSRDRGYSPLHF. The CDR3, as DNA: TGTGCCAGTAGCCGGGACAGGGGTTATTCACCCCTCCACTTT. Full variable domain (missing parts from reference TRBV2 and TRBJ1-6): EPEVTQTPSHQVTQMGQEVILRCVPISNHLYFYWYRQILGQKVEFLVSFYNNEISEKSEIFDDQFSVERPDGSNFTLKIRSTKLEDSAMYFCASSRDRGYSPLHFGNGTRLTVT.

The genes are TRBV30 and TRBJ2-2; D is possibly TRBD1 (5 bases). Germline V gives CDR1 GTSNPN, CDR2 SVGIG (reference sequence). Deletions cut 8 bases from V and 1 base from J, with 14 bases between. This CDR3 spans 14 amino acids. CDR3 bases: TGTGCCGGGGCGAGGACCGAGAACACCGGGGAGCTGTTTTTT. This codes for CAGARTENTGELFF. The full variable domain, rest sourced from reference TRBV30 and TRBJ2-2, is SQTIHQWPATLVQPVGSPLSLECTVEGTSNPNLYWYRQAAGRGLQLLFYSVGIGQISSEVPQNLSASRPQDRQFILSSKKLLLSDSGFYLCAGARTENTGELFFGEGSRLTVL.

This chain joins TRBV6-5 and TRBJ2-7, with D possibly TRBD1 on 7 matching bases. This CDR3 is 12 amino acids long. Trimming removed 6 bases from V and 3 bases from J, with 9 bases in between. Germline CDR1 and CDR2: MNHEY and SVGAGI. In DNA, the CDR3 is TGTGCCAGCAGGCGGGACAGCTACGAGCAGTACTTC. Its protein product is CASRRDSYEQYF.

V and J are TRBV19 and TRBJ1-5, with 9 positions matching TRBD1. The trim removed 6 bases at V and 5 bases at J, leaving 5 bases unmatched. The CDR3 sequence is 14 residues long. Germline V gene sequence: CDR1 LNHDA, CDR2 SQIVND (reference sequence). The CDR3 DNA is TGTGCCAGTAGACAGACAGGGGGAGATCAGCCCCAGCATTTT. Amino acid sequence: CASRQTGGDQPQHF.

The V call is TRBV18, the J call TRBJ2-2; either TRBD1 or TRBD2 may supply D (5 bases each). The V gene's germline CDR1 is KGHSH and CDR2 LQKENI. Trimming removed 2 bases from V and 5 bases from J, with 9 bases in between. The CDR3 length is 14 residues. In DNA, the CDR3 is TGTGCCAGCTCACCAGTAGAGGGGACCGGGGAGCTGTTTTTT. This sequence encodes CASSPVEGTGELFF.

V gene TRBV6-2 or TRBV6-3 combines with J gene TRBJ2-1; D gene uncertain. CDR3 length equals 15 residues. Germline V CDR1 and CDR2: MNHEY, SVGEGT. Trimming removed 4 bases at V and 4 bases at J, with 14 bases between. CDR3 sequence: CASSSDPPIYNEQFF. CDR3 DNA sequence: TGTGCCAGCAGTTCGGACCCCCCGATTTACAATGAGCAGTTCTTC.

The chain combines TRBV24-1 with TRBJ2-1; D ambiguous. The V gene lost 8 bases and the J gene lost 7 bases, with 11 bases spanning the gap. The CDR3 runs 12 residues. Germline values: CDR1 KGHDR, CDR2 SFDVKD. Here the CDR3 DNA reads TGTGCCACCACCTTGACCTGGAATGAGCAGTTCTTC. It encodes CATTLTWNEQFF.

CDR3 residues: CASSPLRGSDEQYF. CDR3 bases: TGTGCCAGCTCACCACTTAGGGGATCTGACGAGCAGTACTTC. The rearrangement uses TRBV18 and TRBJ2-7; the D gene is possibly TRBD1 (5 bases). This CDR3 has 14 amino acids. Germline CDR1 and CDR2: KGHSH and LQKENI. Deletions cut 1 base from V and 5 bases from J, with 12 bases between.

The J gene is TRBJ1-1, the V gene TRBV19; D call uncertain. CDR3 size: 13 residues. Trimming shortened V by 3 bases and J by 1 base, and 6 bases separated the two germline ends. The germline gives CDR1 LNHDA, CDR2 SQIVND (reference sequence). The CDR3 DNA sequence: TGTGCCAGTAGTATGTCTGAGAACACTGAAGCTTTCTTT. It specifies CASSMSENTEAFF.

In its sample, this clone was seen once. The CDR3: CASGTVGQLNQPQHF. CDR3 DNA: TGTGCCAGCGGTACGGTGGGACAGCTCAATCAGCCCCAGCATTTT. V usage is TRBV28 and J usage is TRBJ1-5; the match to TRBD1 covers 7 bases. V shed 8 bases and J 3 bases; nucleotides not matched to a gene: 10. Germline CDR1 is MDHEN and CDR2 is SYDVKM. CDR3 length equals 15 residues.

With respect to this clone: One junction end disagrees with the germline gene, perhaps due to a read error. The chain is built from TRBV24-1 and TRBJ2-2, with a tentative D call TRBD1 (6 bases). Germline V gives CDR1 KGHDR, CDR2 SFDVKD. CDR3 size: 13 residues. The CDR3 loop reads CASRDTNTGELFF. Written as DNA, the CDR3 is TGTGCCTCCAGGGACACGAACACCGGGGAGCTGTTTTTT.